The rows below give T cell receptor beta chains drawn from one sample of a study of patients and donors after allogeneic stem cell transplantation. TCRdb passed the RT-PCR reads through MiXCR, listing each CDR3 protein once. Of about 230,000 distinct CDR3 sequences listed, 11% to 15% were seen once; the top ten hold under 14%. Sequencing was carried out using blood, either unsorted or a sorted T cell fraction (not recorded which). The source of these receptors is a human donor who was either an allogeneic HSCT recipient or a stem cell or donor lymphocyte infusion donor (not recorded which). It is not recorded whose cells these are; they may come from a transplant donor. Each CDR3 is given with its conserved first and last residue.

TRBV4-2,TRBJ2-3,CASRTVKGAALDTQYF
TRBV6-5,TRBJ2-1,CASSYSAGAERKYF
TRBV6-1,TRBJ2-3,CASRPTSGGLNTQYF
TRBV4-2,TRBJ1-2,CASNAPGEGSYTF
TRBV10-2,TRBJ1-1,CASSDPGQGAGTEAFF
TRBV11-2,TRBJ2-3,CASSRRLANADTQYF
TRBV20-1,TRBJ2-2,CSALGTKSNTGELFF
TRBV6-6,TRBJ2-7,CASSGTTSWEQYF
TRBV5-5,TRBJ2-3,CASSLEPTMVDTQYF
TRBV24-1,TRBJ2-3,CATSEAGRGDTQYF
TRBV27,TRBJ2-6,CASSLNERSSGANVLTF
TRBV29-1,TRBJ2-1,CSVAGGRALNEQFF
TRBV9,TRBJ2-2,CASSADVISTGELFF
TRBV4-3,TRBJ1-3,CASSQDAGTGNTIYF
TRBV14,TRBJ1-1,CASQDRGLNTEAFF
TRBV12-3/TRBV12-4,TRBJ1-2,CASSDRGRGYGYTF
TRBV18,TRBJ1-1,CASSPGGQSMNTEAFF
TRBV20-1,TRBJ1-2,CSVTDRGSYGYTF
TRBV27,TRBJ1-2,CASSPRSPRSRGYTF
TRBV4-2,TRBJ2-2,CASSQDSQTRTTGELFF
TRBV6-2/TRBV6-3,TRBJ2-3,CASRASASTDTQYF
TRBV5-1,TRBJ1-5,CASSPQGAAGQPQHF
TRBV6-1,TRBJ1-5,CASSALSGKGDQPQHF
TRBV6-1,TRBJ1-2,CASSSGPSPYGYTF
TRBV7-9,TRBJ1-1,CASSLQGVAAFF
TRBV7-9,TRBJ2-2,CASSHTAAQQNTGELFF
TRBV19,TRBJ1-2,CASRRSGVEGYTF
TRBV5-5,TRBJ1-4,CASSLWDQGDEKLFF